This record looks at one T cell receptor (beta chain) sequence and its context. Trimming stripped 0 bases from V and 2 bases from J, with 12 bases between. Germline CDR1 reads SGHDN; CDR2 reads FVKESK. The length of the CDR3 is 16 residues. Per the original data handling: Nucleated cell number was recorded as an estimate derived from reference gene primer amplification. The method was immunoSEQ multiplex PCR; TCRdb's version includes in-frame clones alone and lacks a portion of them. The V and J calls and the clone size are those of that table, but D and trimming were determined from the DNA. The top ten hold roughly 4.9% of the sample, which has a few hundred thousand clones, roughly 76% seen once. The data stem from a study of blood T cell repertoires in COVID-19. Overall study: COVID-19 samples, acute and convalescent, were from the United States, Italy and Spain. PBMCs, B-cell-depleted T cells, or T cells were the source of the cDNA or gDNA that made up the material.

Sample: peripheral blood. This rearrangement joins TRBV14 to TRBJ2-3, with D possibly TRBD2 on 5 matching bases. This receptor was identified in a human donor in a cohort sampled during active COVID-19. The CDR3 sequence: CASSQEEGRNTDTQYF. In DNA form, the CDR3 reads TGTGCCAGCAGCCAAGAAGAGGGTAGGAACACAGATACGCAGTATTTT.